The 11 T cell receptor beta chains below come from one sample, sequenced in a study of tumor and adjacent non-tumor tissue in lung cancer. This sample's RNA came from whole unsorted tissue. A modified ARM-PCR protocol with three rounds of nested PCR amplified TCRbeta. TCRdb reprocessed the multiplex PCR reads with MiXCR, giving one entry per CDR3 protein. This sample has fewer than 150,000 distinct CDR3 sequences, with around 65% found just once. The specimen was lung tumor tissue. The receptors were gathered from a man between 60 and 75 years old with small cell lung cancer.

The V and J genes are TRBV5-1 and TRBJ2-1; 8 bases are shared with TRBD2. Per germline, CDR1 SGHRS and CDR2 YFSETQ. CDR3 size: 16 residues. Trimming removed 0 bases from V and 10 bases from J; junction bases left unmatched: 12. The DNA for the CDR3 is TGCGCCAGCAGCTTGGCCCTAACCGGGAGGGCCGGGGAGCAGTTCTTC. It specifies CASSLALTGRAGEQFF.

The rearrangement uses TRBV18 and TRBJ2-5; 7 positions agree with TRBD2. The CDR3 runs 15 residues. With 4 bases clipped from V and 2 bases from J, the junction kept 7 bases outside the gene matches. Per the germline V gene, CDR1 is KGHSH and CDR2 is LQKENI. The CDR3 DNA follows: TGTGCCAGCTCACACCGGGACTACCAACAAGAGACCCAGTACTTC. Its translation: CASSHRDYQQETQYF.

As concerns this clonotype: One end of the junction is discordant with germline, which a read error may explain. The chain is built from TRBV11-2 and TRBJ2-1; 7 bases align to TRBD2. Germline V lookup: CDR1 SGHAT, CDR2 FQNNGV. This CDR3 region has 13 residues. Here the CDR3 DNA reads TGTGCCAGCAGCTTTCATCTAGCGGCTGAGCGATCCTTC. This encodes CASSFHLAAERSF.

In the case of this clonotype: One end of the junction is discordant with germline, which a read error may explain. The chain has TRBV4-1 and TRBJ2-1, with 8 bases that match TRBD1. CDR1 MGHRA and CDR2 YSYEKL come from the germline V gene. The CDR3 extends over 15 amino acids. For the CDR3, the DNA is TGCTCCAGCAGCCAGACCAGGGGGCGTTTAGGTGAGCAGTTCTTC. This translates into CSSSQTRGRLGEQFF.

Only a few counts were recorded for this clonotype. DNA of the CDR3: TGCAGCGTTGTAGGGTCCCTAAACACAGATACGCAGTATTTT. This translates into CSVVGSLNTDTQYF. The chain joins TRBV29-1 to TRBJ2-3, with no clear D. Germline V gene sequence: CDR1 SQVTM, CDR2 ANQGSEA. The CDR3 has 14 amino acids. The V end was cut by 4 bases, the J end by 2 bases, with 13 bases between.

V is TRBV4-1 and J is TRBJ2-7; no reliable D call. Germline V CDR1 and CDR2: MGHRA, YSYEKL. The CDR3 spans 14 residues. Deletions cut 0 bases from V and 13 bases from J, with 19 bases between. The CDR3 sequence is CASSQERHSYEQYF. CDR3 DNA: TGCGCCAGCAGCCAAGAGCGACATAGCTACGAACAATACTTC.

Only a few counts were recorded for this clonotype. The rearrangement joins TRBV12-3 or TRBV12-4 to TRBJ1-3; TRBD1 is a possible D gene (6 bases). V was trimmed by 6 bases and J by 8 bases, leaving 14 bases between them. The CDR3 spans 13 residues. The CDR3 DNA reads TGTGCCAGCAGCATACAGGGTGCGGACACCATATATTTT. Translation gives CASSIQGADTIYF.

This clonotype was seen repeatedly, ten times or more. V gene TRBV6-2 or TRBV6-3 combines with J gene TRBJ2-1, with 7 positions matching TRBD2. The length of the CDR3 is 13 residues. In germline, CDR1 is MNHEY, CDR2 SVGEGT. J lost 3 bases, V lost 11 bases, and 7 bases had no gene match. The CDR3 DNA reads TGTGCCTCCCGGCGGGAGAACTACAATGAGCAGTTCTTC. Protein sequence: CASRRENYNEQFF.

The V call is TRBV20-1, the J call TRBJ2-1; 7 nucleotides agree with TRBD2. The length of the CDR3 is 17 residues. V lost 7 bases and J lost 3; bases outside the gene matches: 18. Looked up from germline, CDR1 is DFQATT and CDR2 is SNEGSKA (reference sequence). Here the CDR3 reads CSVASLRRGSDYNEQFF. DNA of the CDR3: TGCAGTGTCGCCAGCCTAAGGCGGGGGTCCGACTACAATGAGCAGTTCTTC.

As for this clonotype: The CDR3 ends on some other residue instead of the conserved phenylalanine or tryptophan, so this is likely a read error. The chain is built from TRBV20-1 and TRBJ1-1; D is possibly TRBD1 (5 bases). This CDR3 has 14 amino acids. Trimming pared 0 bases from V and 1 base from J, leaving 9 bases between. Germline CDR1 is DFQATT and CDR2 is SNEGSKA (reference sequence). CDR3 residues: CSARDRAWNTEAFL. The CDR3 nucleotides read TGCAGTGCTAGAGACAGGGCATGGAACACTGAAGCTTTCTTA.

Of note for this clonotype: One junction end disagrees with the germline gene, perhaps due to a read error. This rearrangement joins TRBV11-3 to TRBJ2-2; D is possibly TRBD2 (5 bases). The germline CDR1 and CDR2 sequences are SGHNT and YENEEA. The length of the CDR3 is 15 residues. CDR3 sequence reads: CASSFSSGFTGELYF. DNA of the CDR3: TGTGCCAGCAGCTTTAGCTCTGGGTTCACCGGGGAGCTGTATTTT.